The TCR beta chain under discussion was sequenced for a study of blood T cell repertoires in COVID-19. The CDR3 has 17 residues. Germline V gene sequence: CDR1 MGHRA, CDR2 YSYEKL. V trimming: 0 bases; J trimming: 9 bases; junction bases outside the gene matches: 12. Libraries were prepared by immunoSEQ multiplex PCR; TCRdb keeps only in-frame clonotypes and omits some of them. The data hold about 160,000 clones, with 70% to 90% observed a single time. The sequencing input was peripheral blood. The origin of this receptor is a woman in her 70s with acute or convalescent COVID-19. This chain links TRBV4-1 with TRBJ2-1; 9 bases match TRBD1. The CDR3 coding sequence is TGCGCCAGCAGCCAAGATCTCCCGGACAGGGGACGAAGTGAGCAGTTCTTC. This codes for CASSQDLPDRGRSEQFF.